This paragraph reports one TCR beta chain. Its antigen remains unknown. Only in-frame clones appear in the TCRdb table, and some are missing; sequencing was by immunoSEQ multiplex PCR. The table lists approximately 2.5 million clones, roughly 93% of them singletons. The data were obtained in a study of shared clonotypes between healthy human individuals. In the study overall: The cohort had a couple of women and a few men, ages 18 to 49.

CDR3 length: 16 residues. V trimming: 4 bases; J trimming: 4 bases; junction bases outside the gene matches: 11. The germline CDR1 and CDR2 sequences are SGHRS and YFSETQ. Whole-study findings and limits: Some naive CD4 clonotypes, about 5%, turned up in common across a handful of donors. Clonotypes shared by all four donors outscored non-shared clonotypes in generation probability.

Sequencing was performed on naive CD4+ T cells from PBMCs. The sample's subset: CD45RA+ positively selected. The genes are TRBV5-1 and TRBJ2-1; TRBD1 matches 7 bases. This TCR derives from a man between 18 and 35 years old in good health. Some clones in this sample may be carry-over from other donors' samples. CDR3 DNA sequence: TGCGCCAGCAGCACCCCGGGACAGTCAAGGTACAATGAGCAGTTCTTC. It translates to CASSTPGQSRYNEQFF.